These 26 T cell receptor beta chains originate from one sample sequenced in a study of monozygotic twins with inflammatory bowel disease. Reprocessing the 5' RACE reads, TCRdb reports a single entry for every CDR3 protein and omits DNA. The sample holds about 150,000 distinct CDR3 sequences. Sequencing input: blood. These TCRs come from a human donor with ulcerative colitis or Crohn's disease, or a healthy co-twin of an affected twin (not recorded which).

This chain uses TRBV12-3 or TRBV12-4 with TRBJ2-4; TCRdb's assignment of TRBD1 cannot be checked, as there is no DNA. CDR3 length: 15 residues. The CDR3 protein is CASSPTGTGGGIQYF.

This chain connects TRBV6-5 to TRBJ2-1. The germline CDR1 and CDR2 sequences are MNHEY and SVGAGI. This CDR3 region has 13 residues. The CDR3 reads CASSRPPSIEQFF.

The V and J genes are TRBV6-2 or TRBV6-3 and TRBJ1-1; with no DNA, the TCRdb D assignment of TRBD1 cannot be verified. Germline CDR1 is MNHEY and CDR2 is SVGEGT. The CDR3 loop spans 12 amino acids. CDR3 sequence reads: CASSGFNTEAFF.

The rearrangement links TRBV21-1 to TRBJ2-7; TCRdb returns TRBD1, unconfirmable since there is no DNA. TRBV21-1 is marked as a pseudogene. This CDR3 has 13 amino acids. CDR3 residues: CASSKQGLKKLYF.

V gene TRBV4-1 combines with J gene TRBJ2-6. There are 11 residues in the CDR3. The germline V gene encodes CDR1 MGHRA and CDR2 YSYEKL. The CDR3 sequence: CAVAGANVLTF.

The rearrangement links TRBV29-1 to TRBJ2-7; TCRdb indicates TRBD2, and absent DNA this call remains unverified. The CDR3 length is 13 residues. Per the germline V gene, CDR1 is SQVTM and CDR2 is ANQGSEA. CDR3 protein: CSGSHSGRDEQYF.

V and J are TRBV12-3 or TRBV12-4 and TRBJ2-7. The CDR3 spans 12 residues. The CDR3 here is CASSPRSYEQYF.

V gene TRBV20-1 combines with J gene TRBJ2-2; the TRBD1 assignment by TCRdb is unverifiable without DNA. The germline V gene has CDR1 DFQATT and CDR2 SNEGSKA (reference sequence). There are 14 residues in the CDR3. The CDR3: CSARGTDLTGELFF.

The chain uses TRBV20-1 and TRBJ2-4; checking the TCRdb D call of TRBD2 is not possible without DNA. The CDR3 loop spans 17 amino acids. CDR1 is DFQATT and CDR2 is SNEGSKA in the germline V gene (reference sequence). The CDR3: CSAREFSGRAGVNIQYF.

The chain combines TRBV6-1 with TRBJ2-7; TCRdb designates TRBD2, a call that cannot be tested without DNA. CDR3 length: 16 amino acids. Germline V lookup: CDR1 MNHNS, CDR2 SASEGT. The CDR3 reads CASSLLGTSGLYEQYF.

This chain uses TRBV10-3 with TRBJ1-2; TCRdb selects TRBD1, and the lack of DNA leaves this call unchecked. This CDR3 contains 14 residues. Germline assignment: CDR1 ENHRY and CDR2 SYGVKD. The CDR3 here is CAIRGQGTNYGYTF.

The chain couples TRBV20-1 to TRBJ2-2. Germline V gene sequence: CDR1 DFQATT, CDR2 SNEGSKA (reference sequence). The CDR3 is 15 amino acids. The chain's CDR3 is CSARDRSSNTGELFF.

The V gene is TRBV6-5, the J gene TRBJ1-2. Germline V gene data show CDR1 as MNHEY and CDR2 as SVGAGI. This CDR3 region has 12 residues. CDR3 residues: CASMSGGHGYTF.

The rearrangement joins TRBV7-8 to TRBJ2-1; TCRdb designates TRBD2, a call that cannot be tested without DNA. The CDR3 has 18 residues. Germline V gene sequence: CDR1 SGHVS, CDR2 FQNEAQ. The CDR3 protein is CASSLNARTSGGYNEQFF. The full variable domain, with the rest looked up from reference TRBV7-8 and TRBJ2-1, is GAGVSQSPRYKVAKRGQDVALRCDPISGHVSLFWYQQALGQGPEFLTYFQNEAQLDKSGLPSDRFFAERPEGSVSTLKIQRTQQEDSAVYLCASSLNARTSGGYNEQFFGPGTRLTVL.

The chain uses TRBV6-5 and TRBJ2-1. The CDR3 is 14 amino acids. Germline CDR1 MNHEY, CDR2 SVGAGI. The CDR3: CASSYSGADNEQFF.

The CDR3 loop is CGSSLRAGNTGELFF. The rearrangement uses TRBV5-5 and TRBJ2-2; TCRdb outputs TRBD2, but without DNA this stays unchecked. Germline V lookup: CDR1 SGHKS, CDR2 YYEKEE (reference sequence). The CDR3 spans 15 residues.

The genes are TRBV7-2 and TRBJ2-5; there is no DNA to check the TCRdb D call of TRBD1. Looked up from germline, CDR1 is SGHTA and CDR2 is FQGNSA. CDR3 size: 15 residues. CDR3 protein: CASSLVVGRGETQYF.

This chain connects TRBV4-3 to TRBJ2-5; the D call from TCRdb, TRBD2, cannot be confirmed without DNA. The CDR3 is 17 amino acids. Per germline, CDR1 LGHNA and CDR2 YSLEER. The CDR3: CASSQDGSGSRGETQYF.

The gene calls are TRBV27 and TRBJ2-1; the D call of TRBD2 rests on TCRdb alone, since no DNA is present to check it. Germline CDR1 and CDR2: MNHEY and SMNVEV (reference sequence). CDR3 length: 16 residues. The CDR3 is CASSSLAGASYNEQFF.

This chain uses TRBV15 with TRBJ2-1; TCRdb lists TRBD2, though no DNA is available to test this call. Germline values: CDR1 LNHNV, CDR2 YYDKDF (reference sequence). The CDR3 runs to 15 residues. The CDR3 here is CATSKVSGLYNEQFF. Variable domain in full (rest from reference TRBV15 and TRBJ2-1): DAMVIQNPRYQVTQFGKPVTLSCSQTLNHNVMYWYQQKSSQAPKLLFHYYDKDFNNEADTPDNFQSRRPNTSFCFLDIRSPGLGDTAMYLCATSKVSGLYNEQFFGPGTRLTVL.

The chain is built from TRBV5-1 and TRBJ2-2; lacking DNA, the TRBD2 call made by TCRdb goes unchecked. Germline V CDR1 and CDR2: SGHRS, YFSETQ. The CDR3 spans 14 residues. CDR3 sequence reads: CASSLGLSTGELFF.

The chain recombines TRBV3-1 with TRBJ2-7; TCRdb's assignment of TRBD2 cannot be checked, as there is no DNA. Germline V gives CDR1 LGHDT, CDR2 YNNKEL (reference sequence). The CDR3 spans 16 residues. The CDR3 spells CASSRTSGGASYEQYF.

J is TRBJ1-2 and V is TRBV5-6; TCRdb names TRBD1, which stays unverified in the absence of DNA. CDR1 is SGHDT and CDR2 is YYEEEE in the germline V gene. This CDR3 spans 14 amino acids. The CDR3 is CASSLDPGASGYTF. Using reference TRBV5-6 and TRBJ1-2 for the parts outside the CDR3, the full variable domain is DAGVTQSPTHLIKTRGQQVTLRCSPKSGHDTVSWYQQALGQGPQFIFQYYEEEERQRGNFPDRFSGHQFPNYSSELNVNALLLGDSALYLCASSLDPGASGYTFGSGTRLTVV.

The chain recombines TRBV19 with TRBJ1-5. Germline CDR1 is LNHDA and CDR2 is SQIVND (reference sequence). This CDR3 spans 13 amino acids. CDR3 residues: CASSLSGDQPQHF. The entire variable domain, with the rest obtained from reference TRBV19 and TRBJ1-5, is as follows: DGGITQSPKYLFRKEGQNVTLSCEQNLNHDAMYWYRQDPGQGLRLIYYSQIVNDFQKGDIAEGYSVSREKKESFPLTVTSAQKNPTAFYLCASSLSGDQPQHFGDGTRLSIL.

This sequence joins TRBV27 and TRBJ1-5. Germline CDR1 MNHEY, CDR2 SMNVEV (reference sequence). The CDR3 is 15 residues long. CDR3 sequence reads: CASSLTAYSNQPQHF.

The CDR3 spells CASSLAPGRTYEQYF. J is TRBJ2-7 and V is TRBV7-2; TCRdb reports TRBD1, a call that lacks DNA to check it against. Germline lookup yields CDR1 SGHTA and CDR2 FQGNSA. The CDR3 is made up of 15 amino acids.